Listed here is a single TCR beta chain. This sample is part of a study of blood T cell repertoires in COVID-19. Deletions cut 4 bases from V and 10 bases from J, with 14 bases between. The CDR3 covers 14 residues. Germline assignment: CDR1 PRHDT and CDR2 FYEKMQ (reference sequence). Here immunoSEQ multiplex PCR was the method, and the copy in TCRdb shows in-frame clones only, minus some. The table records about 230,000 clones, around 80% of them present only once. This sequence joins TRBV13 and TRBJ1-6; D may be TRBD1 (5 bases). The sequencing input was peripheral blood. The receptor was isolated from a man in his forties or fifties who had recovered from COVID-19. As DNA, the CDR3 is TGTGCCAGCAGCTCCGCCGGGACTCGGTCACCCCTCCACTTT. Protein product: CASSSAGTRSPLHF.